The T cell receptor (beta chain) described here comes from a study of shared clonotypes between healthy human individuals. This CDR3 contains 11 residues. Germline values: CDR1 SGDLS, CDR2 YYNGEE. Trimming stripped 3 bases from V and 5 bases from J, with 3 bases between. In the case of this clone: The target antigen is unknown. The same CDR3 is also encoded by other DNA sequences in this sample.

Whole-study findings and limits: Donor clonotype sharing was expected to depend on sequencing depth. Generation probabilities were higher for clonotypes shared across all four sorted-subset donors than for unshared ones.

Only CD45RO-negative cells positively selected for CCR7 counted as naive CD8 cells, so terminally differentiated effector memory CD45RA+ cells were excluded. Each replicate PCR on the sorted subsets used approximately 180 ng DNA (around 31,000 T cell genomes). The assay was immunoSEQ multiplex PCR, and TCRdb's table has in-frame clones only and misses some. The data contain 2 million to 2.5 million clones, 90% to 95% of them singletons. The sequenced sample was naive CD8+ T cells from PBMCs. The J gene is TRBJ2-1, the V gene TRBV9, with D hard to call. The sequence came from a young man in good health. Some clones in this sample may be carry-over from other donors' samples. The CDR3 region is CASSGNNEQFF. The CDR3 DNA reads TGTGCCAGCAGCGGGAACAATGAGCAGTTCTTC.